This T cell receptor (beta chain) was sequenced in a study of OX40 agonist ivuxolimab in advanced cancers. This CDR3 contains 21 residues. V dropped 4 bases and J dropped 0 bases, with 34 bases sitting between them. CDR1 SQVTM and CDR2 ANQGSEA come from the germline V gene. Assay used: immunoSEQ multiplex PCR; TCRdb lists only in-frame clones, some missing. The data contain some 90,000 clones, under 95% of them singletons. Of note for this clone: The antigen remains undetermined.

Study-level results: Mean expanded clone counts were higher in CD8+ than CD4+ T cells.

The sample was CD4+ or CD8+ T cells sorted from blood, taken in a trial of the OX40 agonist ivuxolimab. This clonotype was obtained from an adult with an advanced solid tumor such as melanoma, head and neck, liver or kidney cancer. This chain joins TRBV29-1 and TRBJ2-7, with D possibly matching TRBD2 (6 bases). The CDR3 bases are TGCAGCGTTGTTTGGACCTCCGCCTGGGGGGAGCGGACACAAACCTCCTACGAGCAGTACTTC. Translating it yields CSVVWTSAWGERTQTSYEQYF.